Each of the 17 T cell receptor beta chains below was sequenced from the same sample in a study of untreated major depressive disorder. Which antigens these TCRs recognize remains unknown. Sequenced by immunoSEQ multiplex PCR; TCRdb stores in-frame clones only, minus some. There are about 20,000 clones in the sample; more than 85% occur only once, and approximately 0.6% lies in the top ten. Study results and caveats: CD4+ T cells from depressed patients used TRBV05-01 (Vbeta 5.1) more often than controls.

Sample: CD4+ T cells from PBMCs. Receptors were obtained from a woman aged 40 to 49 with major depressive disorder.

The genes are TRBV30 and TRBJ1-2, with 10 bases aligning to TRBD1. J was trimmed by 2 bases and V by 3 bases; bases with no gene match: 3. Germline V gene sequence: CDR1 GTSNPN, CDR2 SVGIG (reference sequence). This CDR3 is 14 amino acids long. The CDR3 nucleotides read TGTGCCTGGAGGCGACAGGGGGCAAACTATGGCTACACCTTC. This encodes CAWRRQGANYGYTF.

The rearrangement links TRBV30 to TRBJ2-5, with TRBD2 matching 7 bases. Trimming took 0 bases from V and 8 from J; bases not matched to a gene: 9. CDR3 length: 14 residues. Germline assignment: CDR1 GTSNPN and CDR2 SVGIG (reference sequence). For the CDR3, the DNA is TGTGCCTGGAGTGTTTTATCGGGAGGCCTTACCCAGTACTTC. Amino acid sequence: CAWSVLSGGLTQYF.

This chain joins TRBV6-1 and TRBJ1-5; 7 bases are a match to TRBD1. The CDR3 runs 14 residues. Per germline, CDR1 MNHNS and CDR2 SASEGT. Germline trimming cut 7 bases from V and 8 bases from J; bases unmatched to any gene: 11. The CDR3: CASMGQTSSEPQHF. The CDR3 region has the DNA TGTGCCAGCATGGGACAGACGAGTTCGGAGCCCCAGCATTTT.

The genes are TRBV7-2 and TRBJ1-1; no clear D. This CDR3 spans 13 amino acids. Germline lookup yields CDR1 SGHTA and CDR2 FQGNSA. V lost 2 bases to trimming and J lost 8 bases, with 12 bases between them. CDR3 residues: CASSLYSFKEAFF. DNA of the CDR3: TGTGCCAGCAGCTTATATTCTTTCAAAGAAGCTTTCTTT.

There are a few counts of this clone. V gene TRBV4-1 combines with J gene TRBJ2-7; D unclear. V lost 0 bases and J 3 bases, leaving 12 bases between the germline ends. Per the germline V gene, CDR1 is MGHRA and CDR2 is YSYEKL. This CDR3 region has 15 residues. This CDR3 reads CASSQEEWGIYEQYF. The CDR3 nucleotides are TGCGCCAGCAGCCAAGAAGAGTGGGGAATCTACGAGCAGTACTTC.

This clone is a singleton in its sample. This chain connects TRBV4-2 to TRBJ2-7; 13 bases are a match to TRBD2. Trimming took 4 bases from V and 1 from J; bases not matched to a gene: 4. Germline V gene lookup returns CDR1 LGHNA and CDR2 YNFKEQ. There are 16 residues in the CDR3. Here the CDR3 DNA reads TGTGCCAGCAGCCTTGAGACTAGCGGGGGGTCCTACGAGCAGTACTTC. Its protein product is CASSLETSGGSYEQYF.

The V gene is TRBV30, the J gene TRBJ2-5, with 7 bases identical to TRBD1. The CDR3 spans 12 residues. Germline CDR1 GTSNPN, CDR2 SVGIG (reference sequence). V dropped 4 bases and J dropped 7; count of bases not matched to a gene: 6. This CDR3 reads CAWNRGPGTQYF. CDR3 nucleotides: TGTGCCTGGAATAGGGGGCCTGGGACCCAGTACTTC.

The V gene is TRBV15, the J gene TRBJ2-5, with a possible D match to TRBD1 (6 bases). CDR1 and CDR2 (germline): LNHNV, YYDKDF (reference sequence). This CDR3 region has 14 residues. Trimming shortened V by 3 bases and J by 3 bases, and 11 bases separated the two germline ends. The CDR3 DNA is TGTGCCACCAGCAGGAGGCAGGGGAAAGAGACCCAGTACTTC. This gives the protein CATSRRQGKETQYF. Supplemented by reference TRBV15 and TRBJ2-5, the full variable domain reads DAMVIQNPRYQVTQFGKPVTLSCSQTLNHNVMYWYQQKSSQAPKLLFHYYDKDFNNEADTPDNFQSRRPNTSFCFLDIRSPGLGDTAMYLCATSRRQGKETQYFGPGTRLLVL.

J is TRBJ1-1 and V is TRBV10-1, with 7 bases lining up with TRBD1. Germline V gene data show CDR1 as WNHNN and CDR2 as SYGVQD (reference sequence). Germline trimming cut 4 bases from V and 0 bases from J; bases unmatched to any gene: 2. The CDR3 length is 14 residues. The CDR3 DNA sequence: TGCGCCAGCAGTGCGGACAGGATGAACACTGAAGCTTTCTTT. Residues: CASSADRMNTEAFF.

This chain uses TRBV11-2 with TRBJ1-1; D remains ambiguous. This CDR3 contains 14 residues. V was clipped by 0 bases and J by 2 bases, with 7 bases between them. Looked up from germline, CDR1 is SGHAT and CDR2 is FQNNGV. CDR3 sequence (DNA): TGTGCCAGCAGCTTAGAGGCCAGAAACACTGAAGCTTTCTTT. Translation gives CASSLEARNTEAFF.

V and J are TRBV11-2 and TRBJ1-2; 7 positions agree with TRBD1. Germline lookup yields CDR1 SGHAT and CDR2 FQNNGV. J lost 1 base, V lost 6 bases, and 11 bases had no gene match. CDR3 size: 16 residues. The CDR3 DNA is TGTGCCAGCAGGAAGGCGGGGACAGCGATTAACTATGGCTACACCTTC. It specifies CASRKAGTAINYGYTF. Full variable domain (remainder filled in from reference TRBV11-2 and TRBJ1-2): EAGVAQSPRYKIIEKRQSVAFWCNPISGHATLYWYQQILGQGPKLLIQFQNNGVVDDSQLPKDRFSAERLKGVDSTLKIQPAKLEDSAVYLCASRKAGTAINYGYTFGSGTRLTVV.

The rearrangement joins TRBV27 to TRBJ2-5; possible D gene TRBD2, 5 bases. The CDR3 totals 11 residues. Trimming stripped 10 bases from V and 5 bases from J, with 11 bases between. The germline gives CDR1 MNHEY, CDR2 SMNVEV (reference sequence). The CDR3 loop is CATGVGETQYF. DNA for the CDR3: TGTGCCACCGGGGTAGGGGAGACCCAGTACTTC.

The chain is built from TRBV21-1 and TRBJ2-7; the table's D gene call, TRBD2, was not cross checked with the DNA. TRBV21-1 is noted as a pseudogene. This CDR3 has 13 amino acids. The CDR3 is CASPLAAGYEQYV. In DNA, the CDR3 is TGTGCCAGCCCACTAGCGGCGGGCTACGAGCAGTACGTC.

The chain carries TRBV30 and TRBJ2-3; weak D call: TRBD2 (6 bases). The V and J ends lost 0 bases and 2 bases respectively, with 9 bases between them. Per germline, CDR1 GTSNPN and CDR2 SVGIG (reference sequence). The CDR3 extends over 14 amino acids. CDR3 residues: CAWSVGGITDTQYF. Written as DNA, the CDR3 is TGTGCCTGGAGTGTCGGCGGGATCACAGATACGCAGTATTTT.

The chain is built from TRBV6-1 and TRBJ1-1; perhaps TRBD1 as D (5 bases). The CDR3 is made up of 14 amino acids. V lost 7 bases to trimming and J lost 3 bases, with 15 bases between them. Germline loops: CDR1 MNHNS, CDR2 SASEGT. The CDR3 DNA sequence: TGTGCCAGCACCCAACGGGCCAGGGACACTGAAGCTTTCTTT. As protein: CASTQRARDTEAFF.

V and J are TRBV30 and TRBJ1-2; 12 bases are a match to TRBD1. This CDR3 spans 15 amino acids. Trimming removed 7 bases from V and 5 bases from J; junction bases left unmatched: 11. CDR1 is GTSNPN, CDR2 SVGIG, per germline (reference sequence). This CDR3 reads CASPSRDRGQYGYTF. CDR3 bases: TGTGCCTCGCCATCTCGGGACAGGGGGCAATATGGCTACACCTTC. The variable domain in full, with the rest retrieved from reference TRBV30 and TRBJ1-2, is SQTIHQWPATLVQPVGSPLSLECTVEGTSNPNLYWYRQAAGRGLQLLFYSVGIGQISSEVPQNLSASRPQDRQFILSSKKLLLSDSGFYLCASPSRDRGQYGYTFGSGTRLTVV.

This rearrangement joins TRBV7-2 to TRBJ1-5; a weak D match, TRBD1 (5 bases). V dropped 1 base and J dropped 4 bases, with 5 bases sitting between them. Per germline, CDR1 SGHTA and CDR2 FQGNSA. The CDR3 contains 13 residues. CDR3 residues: CASSLGQNQPQHF. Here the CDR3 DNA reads TGTGCCAGCAGCTTAGGACAGAATCAGCCCCAGCATTTT.